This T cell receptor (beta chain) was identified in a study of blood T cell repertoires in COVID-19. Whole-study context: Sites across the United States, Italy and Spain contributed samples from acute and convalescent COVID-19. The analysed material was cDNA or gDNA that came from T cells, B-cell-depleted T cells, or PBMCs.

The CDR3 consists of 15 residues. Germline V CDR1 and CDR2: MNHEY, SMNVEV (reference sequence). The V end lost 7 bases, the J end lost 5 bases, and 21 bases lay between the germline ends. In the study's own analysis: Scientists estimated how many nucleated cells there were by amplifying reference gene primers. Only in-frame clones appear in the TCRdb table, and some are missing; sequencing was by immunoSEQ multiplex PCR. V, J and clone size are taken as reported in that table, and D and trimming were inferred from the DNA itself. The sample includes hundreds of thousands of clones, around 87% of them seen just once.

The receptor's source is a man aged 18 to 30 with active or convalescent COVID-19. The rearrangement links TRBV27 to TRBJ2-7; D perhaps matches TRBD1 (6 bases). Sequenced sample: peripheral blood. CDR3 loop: CASTHLLGGGNEQYF. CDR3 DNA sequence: TGTGCCAGCACCCACCTCCTCGGTGGGGGCAACGAGCAGTACTTC.